The clone carrying this TCR beta chain was found a few times. Its antigen is not identified. The data are from a study of T cell repertoires in cytomegalovirus infection. Study-level background: Epitope selection comprised recently identified HLA-C-restricted CMV epitopes and well-studied HLA-B-restricted CMV epitopes. TCR beta signatures that were public indicated CMV infection and matching HLA type. Study-level findings and limits: HLA-C-restricted CMV-specific TCR beta clonotypes were dominant in the ex vivo response. Based on cumulative public TCR beta family frequency, carriers of CMV plus the relevant HLA were identified.

In germline, CDR1 is MNHEY, CDR2 SMNVEV (reference sequence). Deletions cut 6 bases from V and 2 bases from J, with 7 bases between. The CDR3 extends over 12 amino acids. TCRdb called the reads again in MiXCR, with one record for every CDR3 protein. The data show some 310,000 distinct CDR3 sequences, around 25% seen once. The chain is built from TRBV27 and TRBJ2-5, with unresolved D. The TCR originated in a human donor in good health (CMV status not recorded). Some clones in this sample may be carry-over from other donors' samples. Sequences were derived from cultured PBMCs, sampled from culture after CMV antigen stimulation. The CDR3, as DNA: TGTGCCAGCAGAAAAGGACAAGAGACCCAGTACTTC. It codes for CASRKGQETQYF.